A single sample gave rise to the 24 T cell receptor beta chains below, sequenced in a study of shared clonotypes between healthy human individuals. This table comes from immunoSEQ multiplex PCR, and its TCRdb copy is limited to in-frame clones, with some not included. The profile shows 600,000 or so clones, roughly 98% of them singletons. The naive CD8 fraction comprised CD45RO-negative cells positively selected for CCR7 and excluded terminally differentiated effector memory CD45RA+ cells. Sequences were obtained from naive CD8+ T cells sorted from blood. The source is a man aged 25-45 years in good health.

This chain connects TRBV19 to TRBJ1-1; no clear D. With 6 bases removed from V and 3 bases from J, the gap between germline ends came to 2 bases. Germline loops: CDR1 LNHDA, CDR2 SQIVND (reference sequence). There are 10 residues in the CDR3. CDR3 protein: CASRDTEAFF. CDR3 nucleotide sequence: TGTGCCAGTAGAGACACTGAAGCTTTCTTT.

The genes are TRBV7-9 and TRBJ2-1, with a possible D match to TRBD2 (5 bases). The germline V and J ends were trimmed by 2 bases and 7 bases, with 12 bases remaining between them. The CDR3 runs to 14 residues. Germline-derived CDR1 and CDR2 are SEHNR and FQNEAQ (reference sequence). The CDR3 spells CASSLRGSLNEQFF. CDR3 DNA sequence: TGTGCCAGCAGCTTACGGGGAAGCTTGAATGAGCAGTTCTTC.

The chain recombines TRBV7-2 with TRBJ2-7; 7 bases align to TRBD1. CDR1 and CDR2 from the germline V gene are SGHTA and FQGNSA. This CDR3 is built from 16 residues. Trimming took 1 base from V and 2 from J; bases not matched to a gene: 8. CDR3 protein: CASSLVSTGVAYEQYF. The CDR3, as DNA: TGTGCCAGCAGCTTAGTTAGTACAGGGGTGGCCTACGAGCAGTACTTC.

The rearrangement uses TRBV14 and TRBJ2-7, with a weak D call TRBD2 (6 bases). Per the germline V gene, CDR1 is SGHDN and CDR2 is FVKESK. The CDR3 is made up of 16 amino acids. Trimming left V 5 bases short and J 2 bases short, with 19 bases between. CDR3 DNA: TGTGCCAGCAGCGCCTTGGAGGGTATCCCCACCTACGAGCAGTACTTC. Encoded protein: CASSALEGIPTYEQYF.

The rearrangement uses TRBV7-6 and TRBJ2-1; D might be TRBD1 or TRBD2, each matching 5 bases. The CDR3 runs 14 residues. Germline CDR1 and CDR2: SGHVS and FNYEAQ. V was trimmed by 4 bases and J by 5 bases, leaving 12 bases between them. CDR3 coding DNA: TGTGCCAGCAGCTCCAGGGAGTGGAACAATGAGCAGTTCTTC. It is translated as CASSSREWNNEQFF. The full variable domain, in which reference TRBV7-6 and TRBJ2-1 provide the parts outside the CDR3, is GAGVSQSPRYKVTKRGQDVALRCDPISGHVSLYWYRQALGQGPEFLTYFNYEAQQDKSGLPNDRFSAERPEGSISTLTIQRTEQRDSAMYRCASSSREWNNEQFFGPGTRLTVL.

V gene TRBV9 combines with J gene TRBJ2-7; D tentatively reads TRBD1 or TRBD2 (5 bases each). Trimming left V 0 bases short and J 0 bases short, with 10 bases between. Germline V gene sequence: CDR1 SGDLS, CDR2 YYNGEE. This CDR3 region has 15 residues. This chain's CDR3 is CASSVGDRVSYEQYF. In DNA form, the CDR3 reads TGTGCCAGCAGCGTAGGGGACCGTGTCTCCTACGAGCAGTACTTC.

The chain is built from TRBV9 and TRBJ2-3; D is possibly TRBD1 or TRBD2 (5 bases each). The germline V gene has CDR1 SGDLS and CDR2 YYNGEE. This CDR3 comprises 14 residues. V was cut by 0 bases and J by 4 bases, with 9 bases left in between. CDR3 DNA sequence: TGTGCCAGCAGCGTAGTCGGGACCGCAGATACGCAGTATTTT. Its translation is CASSVVGTADTQYF.

The V gene is TRBV10-3, the J gene TRBJ2-7, with D hard to call. V lost 0 bases and J 3 bases, leaving 9 bases between the germline ends. Looked up from germline, CDR1 is ENHRY and CDR2 is SYGVKD. The length of the CDR3 is 14 residues. CDR3 sequence (DNA): TGTGCCATCAGTGAGTCGGGCAGATACTACGAGCAGTACTTC. Its protein is CAISESGRYYEQYF.

This rearrangement joins TRBV7-7 to TRBJ2-2, with D tentatively TRBD1 (5 bases). The CDR3 consists of 18 residues. V shed 1 base and J shed 7 bases, with 22 bases lying between them. In germline, CDR1 is SSHAT, CDR2 FNYEAQ (reference sequence). In DNA, the CDR3 is TGTGCCAGCAGCTTAGGTGATATGGGGCTAGGGCGCATCGGGGAGCTGTTTTTT. This encodes CASSLGDMGLGRIGELFF.

The chain employs TRBV14 and TRBJ2-2; D is unresolved. The germline V gene encodes CDR1 SGHDN and CDR2 FVKESK. The V gene lost 2 bases and the J gene lost 6 bases, with 10 bases spanning the gap. This CDR3 comprises 14 residues. The CDR3 DNA reads as TGTGCCAGCAGCCAATTCCGGGCGTCCGGGGAGCTGTTTTTT. Protein: CASSQFRASGELFF.

CDR3 loop: CASSLGNAGLSYEQYF. The CDR3 nucleotides are TGTGCCAGCAGTTTAGGTAACGCAGGGCTATCCTACGAGCAGTACTTC. The genes are TRBV27 and TRBJ2-7; D is perhaps TRBD1 (5 bases). V was pared by 2 bases and J by 1 base, with 15 bases between. Germline V gene data show CDR1 as MNHEY and CDR2 as SMNVEV (reference sequence). The CDR3 is 16 amino acids.

CDR3 sequence: CASSFGASGSYEQYF. CDR3 DNA sequence: TGTGCCAGCAGCTTCGGCGCTAGCGGGTCCTACGAGCAGTACTTC. The rearrangement uses TRBV7-8 and TRBJ2-7, with TRBD2 matching over 8 bases. The CDR3 length is 15 residues. With V trimmed by 3 bases and J by 1 base, 5 bases remained unmatched. Germline CDR1 and CDR2: SGHVS and FQNEAQ.

V usage is TRBV7-9 and J usage is TRBJ2-7; D gene unclear. The CDR3 has 14 residues. Germline CDR1 SEHNR, CDR2 FQNEAQ (reference sequence). V gave up 4 bases and J gave up 0 bases, with 10 bases separating them. CDR3 nucleotides: TGTGCCAGCAGCTCACCACTTCACTCCTACGAGCAGTACTTC. Translation gives CASSSPLHSYEQYF.

This sequence joins TRBV28 and TRBJ1-1, with D uncertain. V was trimmed by 1 base and J by 7 bases, leaving 13 bases between them. Per the germline V gene, CDR1 is MDHEN and CDR2 is SYDVKM. This CDR3 is 14 amino acids long. The CDR3 DNA reads TGTGCCAGCAGTTTATCGGTCAGCTTAAGTGAAGCTTTCTTT. As protein: CASSLSVSLSEAFF.

The J gene is TRBJ1-5, the V gene TRBV10-3; no clear D. Germline CDR1 ENHRY, CDR2 SYGVKD. This CDR3 contains 13 residues. V lost 3 bases to trimming and J lost 1 base, with 4 bases between them. In DNA form, the CDR3 reads TGTGCCATCAGTGATATAAGCAATCAGCCCCAGCATTTT. Translating gives CAISDISNQPQHF.

The chain carries TRBV5-1 and TRBJ2-1; 12 nucleotides match TRBD1. After removal of 1 base from V and 6 bases from J, the junction contained 8 bases not matched to a gene. The CDR3 extends over 17 amino acids. Germline V gene lookup returns CDR1 SGHRS and CDR2 YFSETQ. CDR3 in amino acids: CASSLLGTGGESNEQFF. In DNA form, the CDR3 reads TGCGCCAGCAGCTTGCTTGGGACAGGGGGCGAATCCAATGAGCAGTTCTTC.

The V gene is TRBV29-1, the J gene TRBJ2-3, with D perhaps matching TRBD2 (5 bases). This CDR3 spans 13 amino acids. The V gene lost 4 bases and the J gene lost 4 bases, with 12 bases spanning the gap. Germline CDR1 reads SQVTM; CDR2 reads ANQGSEA. The chain's CDR3 is CSVVGVSADTQYF. DNA of the CDR3: TGCAGCGTTGTCGGGGTGTCCGCAGATACGCAGTATTTT.

The chain has TRBV7-2 and TRBJ1-5; TRBD1 is a possible D gene (5 bases). This CDR3 contains 15 residues. With 1 base removed from V and 6 bases from J, the gap between germline ends came to 13 bases. The germline V gene encodes CDR1 SGHTA and CDR2 FQGNSA. For the CDR3, the DNA is TGTGCCAGCAGCTTAGTTCTGGGGGAGGGTCAGCCCCAGCATTTT. As protein: CASSLVLGEGQPQHF.

The chain employs TRBV6-5 and TRBJ2-7; 9 bases are a match to TRBD1. V shed 4 bases, J shed 0 bases, and the junction held 1 base outside the gene matches. Per germline, CDR1 MNHEY and CDR2 SVGAGI. The CDR3 sequence is 14 residues long. The CDR3 region is CASSLQGASYEQYF. CDR3 DNA sequence: TGTGCCAGCAGTTTACAGGGGGCCTCCTACGAGCAGTACTTC.

The CDR3 bases are TGCGCCAGCAGCCCACCCTCAGGGGTTGGCTACACCTTC. It specifies CASSPPSGVGYTF. The chain combines TRBV5-1 with TRBJ1-2; D might be TRBD1 (6 bases). The CDR3 runs 13 residues. The germline V and J ends were trimmed by 4 bases and 7 bases, with 14 bases remaining between them. Germline V gives CDR1 SGHRS, CDR2 YFSETQ.

The V gene is TRBV7-9, the J gene TRBJ2-7; 8 bases align to TRBD2. Looked up from germline, CDR1 is SEHNR and CDR2 is FQNEAQ (reference sequence). Trimming at V came to 5 bases and at J to 0 bases, leaving 6 bases not matched to a gene. The length of the CDR3 is 15 residues. The CDR3 sequence: CASSANRGGSYEQYF. CDR3 DNA sequence: TGTGCCAGCAGCGCGAACCGGGGGGGCTCCTACGAGCAGTACTTC.

The CDR3, as DNA: TGTGCCAGCAGCTTTCAGGAACGGGAGGCGGTCCCCGGTCAAGAGACCCAGTACTTC. It codes for CASSFQEREAVPGQETQYF. The chain employs TRBV5-8 and TRBJ2-5; 7 bases are shared with TRBD2. V shed 2 bases, J shed 2 bases, and the junction held 18 bases outside the gene matches. The CDR3 contains 19 residues. Germline CDR1 SGHTS, CDR2 YDEGEE.

The chain is built from TRBV5-6 and TRBJ1-4; 12 nucleotides align to TRBD1. The germline CDR1 and CDR2 sequences are SGHDT and YYEEEE. The CDR3 contains 16 residues. The V segment lost 0 bases and the J segment 8 bases; nucleotides outside the gene matches: 5. DNA of the CDR3: TGTGCCAGCAGCTTGGCCGGGACAGGGGGCGACGAAAAACTGTTTTTT. Translation gives CASSLAGTGGDEKLFF. Full variable domain (missing parts from reference TRBV5-6 and TRBJ1-4): DAGVTQSPTHLIKTRGQQVTLRCSPKSGHDTVSWYQQALGQGPQFIFQYYEEEERQRGNFPDRFSGHQFPNYSSELNVNALLLGDSALYLCASSLAGTGGDEKLFFGSGTQLSVL.

About this clone: Distinct nucleotide sequences in the sample also encode this CDR3. Written as DNA, the CDR3 is TGTGCCAGCGGGTTCTACGAGCAGTACTTC. Amino acid sequence: CASGFYEQYF. The chain joins TRBV27 to TRBJ2-7; no definite D call. From germline, CDR1 is MNHEY and CDR2 SMNVEV (reference sequence). The CDR3 runs 10 residues. V lost 8 bases and J lost 3, with 5 bases in between.